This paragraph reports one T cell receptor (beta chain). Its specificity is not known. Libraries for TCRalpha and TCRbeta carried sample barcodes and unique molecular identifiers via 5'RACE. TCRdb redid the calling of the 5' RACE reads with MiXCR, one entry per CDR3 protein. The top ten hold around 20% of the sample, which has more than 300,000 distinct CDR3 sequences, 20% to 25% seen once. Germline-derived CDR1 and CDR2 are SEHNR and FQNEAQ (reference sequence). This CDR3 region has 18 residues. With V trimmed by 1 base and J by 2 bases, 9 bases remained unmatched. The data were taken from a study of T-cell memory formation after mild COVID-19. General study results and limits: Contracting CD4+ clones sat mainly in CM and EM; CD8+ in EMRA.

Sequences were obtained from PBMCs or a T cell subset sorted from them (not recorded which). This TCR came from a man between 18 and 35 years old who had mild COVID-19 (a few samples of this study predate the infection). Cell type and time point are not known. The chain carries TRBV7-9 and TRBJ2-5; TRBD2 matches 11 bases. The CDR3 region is CASSLGLAGSNLQETQYF. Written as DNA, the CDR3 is TGTGCCAGCAGCTTAGGACTAGCGGGGAGCAACTTGCAAGAGACCCAGTACTTC.